These T cell receptor beta chains were read from a single sample in a study of blood T cell repertoires in COVID-19. Repertoires were generated with immunoSEQ multiplex PCR, while TCRdb's copy carries only in-frame clones and drops some. This table has over 100,000 clones, roughly 80% appearing once. Sample: peripheral blood. The receptors were sampled from a woman in her sixties with acute or convalescent COVID-19. The CDR3 runs from the conserved cysteine through the conserved F or W. The D gene is left open where the match is weak. Only some rows state a clone size, as once, few, many or a class for expanded clones.

D	size	J	V	DNA	CDR3
NA	NA	TRBJ1-4	TRBV7-9	TGTGCCAGCAGCTTGGAGGGCCGGGTCGATGAAAAACTGTTTTTT	CASSLEGRVDEKLFF
NA	NA	TRBJ2-1	TRBV12-3/TRBV12-4	TGTGCCAGCAGTCTGGACGGGGATGAGCAGTTCTTC	CASSLDGDEQFF
NA	NA	TRBJ1-5	TRBV28	TGTGCCAGCAGCCAACTTACGACCGGAGGGCGTCGCAATCAGCCCCAGCATTTT	CASSQLTTGGRRNQPQHF
NA	NA	TRBJ2-5	TRBV5-6	TGTGCCAGCAGCTACAGGGTGGCAGAGACCCAGTACTTC	CASSYRVAETQYF
NA	NA	TRBJ2-3	TRBV11-3	TGTGCCAGCAGCTTACGGGGAACGGGCACAGATACGCAGTATTTT	CASSLRGTGTDTQYF
TRBD1	NA	TRBJ1-6	TRBV9	TGTGCCAGCAGCGTTAGGCGAGACAGGGATAATTCACCCCTCCACTTT	CASSVRRDRDNSPLHF
NA	NA	TRBJ1-5	TRBV7-2	TGTGCCAGCAGCTATGACACACACTGGCCCCAGCATTTT	CASSYDTHWPQHF
TRBD1	NA	TRBJ1-1	TRBV5-4	TGTGCCAGCAGCACCTCCGGGACAGGGTGGATAAATGAAGCTTTCTTT	CASSTSGTGWINEAFF
TRBD1	NA	TRBJ2-1	TRBV7-6	TGTGCCAGCAGCTTGGGACAGGGGGACTACAATGAGCAGTTCTTC	CASSLGQGDYNEQFF
TRBD1	NA	TRBJ2-2	TRBV7-8	TGTGCCAGCAGCCGGACAGGGGATGTATTAGGGGAGCTGTTTTTT	CASSRTGDVLGELFF
TRBD1	NA	TRBJ1-1	TRBV6-5	TGTGCCAGCAGTTATATACCATTCGCAGGGGGCCGCGAAGCTTTCTTT	CASSYIPFAGGREAFF
NA	NA	TRBJ1-2	TRBV24-1	TGTGCCACCAGTGACCAAAACTATGGCTACACCTTC	CATSDQNYGYTF
NA	NA	TRBJ1-6	TRBV5-1	TGCGCCAGCAGCTTGGCTATAGCTAATTCACCCCTCCACTTT	CASSLAIANSPLHF
NA	NA	TRBJ2-1	TRBV7-3	TGTGCCAGCAGCTCGACTAACAATGAGCAGTTCTTC	CASSSTNNEQFF
NA	NA	TRBJ2-1	TRBV18	TGTGCCAGCTCAGCCCTGAGGGATGAGCAGTTCTTC	CASSALRDEQFF
TRBD1	NA	TRBJ1-6	TRBV30	TGTGCCTGGAGCCGACAGGGTTTGGCACCCCTCCACTTT	CAWSRQGLAPLHF
NA	NA	TRBJ2-5	TRBV7-7	TGTGCCAGCAGTTTAGGTACAGCTCAAGAGACCCAGTACTTC	CASSLGTAQETQYF
NA	NA	TRBJ1-5	TRBV7-3	TGTGCCAGCAGCTTAACTTGCTCCAGTTCCGGGGGGCATTTT	CASSLTCSSSGGHF
TRBD1	NA	TRBJ1-2	TRBV29-1	TGCAGCGGCGGGACAGTATATGGCTACACCTTC	CSGGTVYGYTF
TRBD1	few	TRBJ1-2	TRBV5-4	TGTGCCAGCAGCTTTAAGGCACAGGGGGCAAATGGCTACACCTTC	CASSFKAQGANGYTF
TRBD1	NA	TRBJ1-1	TRBV19	TGTGCCACCGGTCCGAGACAGGGGGCGCGGGGCACTGAAGCTTTCTTT	CATGPRQGARGTEAFF
NA	NA	TRBJ1-1	TRBV5-4	TGTGCCAGCAGCACTTCCAAGGGAGGTGACACTGAAGCTTTCTTT	CASSTSKGGDTEAFF
NA	NA	TRBJ1-4	TRBV27	TGTGCCAGCAGTATGGACAGTTCTAATGAAAAACTGTTTTTT	CASSMDSSNEKLFF
NA	NA	TRBJ2-3	TRBV2	TGTGCCAGCAGTTGGAGAGATTCCACTAGCACAGATACGCAGTATTTT	CASSWRDSTSTDTQYF
TRBD1	NA	TRBJ1-2	TRBV6-5	TGTGCCATCATGTTTGGGACAGGGCGAGCATATGGCTACACCTTC	CAIMFGTGRAYGYTF
NA	NA	TRBJ2-5	TRBV6-4	TGTGCCAGCAGTGAGGGGCGGGAGACCCAGTACTTC	CASSEGRETQYF
NA	NA	TRBJ1-1	TRBV20-1	TGCAGTGCTAGTAGCGGGGACATGAACACTGAAGCTTTCTTT	CSASSGDMNTEAFF
NA	NA	TRBJ2-3	TRBV20-1	TGCAGTGCTATCTGGGCAGGCCTGGGGTATTTT	CSAIWAGLGYF